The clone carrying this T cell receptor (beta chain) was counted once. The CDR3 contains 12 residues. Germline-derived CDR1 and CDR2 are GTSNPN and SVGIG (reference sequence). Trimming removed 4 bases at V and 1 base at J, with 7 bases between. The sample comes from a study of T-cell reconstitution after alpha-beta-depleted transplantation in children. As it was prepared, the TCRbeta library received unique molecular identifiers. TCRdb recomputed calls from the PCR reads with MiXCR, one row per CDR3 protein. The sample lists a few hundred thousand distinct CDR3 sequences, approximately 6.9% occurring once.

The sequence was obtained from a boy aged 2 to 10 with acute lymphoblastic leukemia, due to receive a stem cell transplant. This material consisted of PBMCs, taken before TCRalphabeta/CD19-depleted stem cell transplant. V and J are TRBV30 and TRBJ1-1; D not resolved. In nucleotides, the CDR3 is TGTGCCTGGAAGGCCCCGAACACTGAAGCTTTCTTT. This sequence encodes CAWKAPNTEAFF.